Listed below are T cell receptor beta chains from one sample, sequenced in a study of Tregs in tolerant kidney transplant recipients. Assay: immunoSEQ multiplex PCR; the TCRdb copy retains only in-frame clones and omits some. The sample lists some 80,000 clones; around 98% were seen once. Sequencing was performed on CD4+ T cells from blood, taken before the transplant. The receptors shown here come from a human donor who received a combined kidney and bone marrow transplant. The CDR3 runs from the conserved cysteine through the conserved F or W. D genes are given only for firm matches. Size is omitted from some rows. Given values are once, few, many or a class for expanded clones.

TRBV7-2	TRBJ2-7	.	.	CATALSPSSYEQYF	TGTGCCACCGCCTTGTCCCCCAGCTCCTACGAGCAGTACTTC
TRBV21-1	TRBJ2-1	.	.	CASSKSFKFGCGTGLNNEQFF	.
TRBV19	TRBJ2-2	TRBD2	.	CASTGTSEDTGELFF	TGTGCCAGTACCGGGACTAGCGAGGACACCGGGGAGCTGTTTTTT
TRBV2	TRBJ1-2	.	.	CASQQGPTYGYTF	TGTGCCAGTCAACAGGGTCCCACCTATGGCTACACCTTC
TRBV7-2	TRBJ1-4	TRBD1	.	CASSLFPGQGGNEKLFF	TGTGCCAGCAGCTTATTCCCCGGACAGGGCGGTAATGAAAAACTGTTTTTT
TRBV6-1	TRBJ1-2	TRBD1	.	CASSEQVPGTGTGYTF	TGTGCCAGCAGTGAACAAGTACCCGGGACAGGGACCGGCTACACCTTC
TRBV4-3	TRBJ2-5	.	.	CASSQDVEAARTGAQYF	TGCGCCAGCAGCCAAGATGTAGAGGCAGCCAGGACCGGGGCCCAGTACTTC
TRBV2	TRBJ2-5	.	.	CASSATSSQETQYF	TGTGCCAGCAGTGCAACTAGCTCCCAAGAGACCCAGTACTTC
TRBV4-1	TRBJ1-6	.	once	CASSQDLPGNSPLHF	TGCGCCAGCAGCCAAGATCTGCCAGGTAATTCACCCCTCCACTTT
TRBV28	TRBJ2-5	TRBD2	.	CASSLLAGGQETQYF	TGTGCCAGCAGTTTGCTAGCGGGGGGCCAAGAGACCCAGTACTTC
TRBV18	TRBJ1-1	TRBD1	.	CASSPTTGDTEAFF	TGTGCCAGCTCGCCAACTACAGGGGACACTGAAGCTTTCTTT
TRBV7-6	TRBJ2-3	TRBD2	.	CASSLLLAGGPDTQYF	TGTGCCAGCAGCTTATTACTAGCGGGAGGGCCAGATACGCAGTATTTT
TRBV14	TRBJ2-1	.	.	CASSPPGPPYNEQFF	TGTGCCAGCAGCCCCCCGGGTCCCCCCTACAATGAGCAGTTCTTC
TRBV2	TRBJ1-4	TRBD1	.	CASYRGTNEKLFF	TGTGCCAGTTACAGGGGAACTAATGAAAAACTGTTTTTT
TRBV9	TRBJ1-5	.	.	CASSDQGYNQPQHF	TGTGCCAGCAGCGACCAGGGGTACAATCAGCCCCAGCATTTT
TRBV11-2	TRBJ1-4	.	few	CASSPDRFATNEKLFF	TGTGCCAGCAGCCCCGACAGGTTCGCAACTAATGAAAAACTGTTTTTT
TRBV27	TRBJ2-2	.	.	CASSPNYQGGELFF	TGTGCCAGCAGTCCGAACTACCAGGGGGGGGAGCTGTTTTTT
TRBV10-3	TRBJ2-7	TRBD2	.	CAISESGREEVEQYF	TGTGCCATCAGTGAGTCCGGGCGGGAGGAGGTCGAGCAGTACTTC
TRBV28	TRBJ1-5	.	.	CATFRDIGQPQHF	TGTGCCACCTTCCGGGACATTGGGCAGCCCCAGCATTTT
TRBV4-3	TRBJ1-2	.	once	CASSQGFGYGYTF	TGCGCCAGCAGCCAAGGGTTCGGCTATGGCTACACCTTC
TRBV7-8	TRBJ2-5	TRBD2	.	CASSLSGLAVQETQYF	TGTGCCAGCAGCTTATCCGGACTAGCGGTTCAAGAGACCCAGTACTTC
TRBV9	TRBJ2-2	.	.	CASSVRLNTGELFF	TGTGCCAGCAGCGTAAGACTTAACACCGGGGAGCTGTTTTTT
TRBV28	TRBJ1-6	.	.	CASSSPSSYNSPLHF	TGTGCCAGCAGTTCGCCGAGCTCCTATAATTCACCCCTCCACTTT
TRBV5-4	TRBJ2-5	.	.	CASSLTGLETQYF	TGTGCCAGCAGCTTGACAGGGCTAGAGACCCAGTACTTC
TRBV7-9	TRBJ1-1	TRBD1	.	CASSWTGVTEAFF	TGTGCCAGCAGCTGGACAGGGGTCACTGAAGCTTTCTTT
TRBV29-1	TRBJ1-2	TRBD1	.	CSVEGTGSFSYGYTF	TGCAGCGTTGAAGGGACAGGGTCATTCTCCTATGGCTACACCTTC
TRBV29-1	TRBJ1-4	.	once	CSVGAGRNEKLFF	TGCAGCGTGGGAGCCGGTCGCAATGAAAAACTGTTTTTT
TRBV5-1	TRBJ1-6	TRBD1	.	CASSPMGQANALHF	TGCGCCAGCAGCCCCATGGGACAGGCTAATGCCCTCCACTTT
TRBV7-9	TRBJ2-1	.	.	CASSPFNEQFF	TGTGCCAGCAGCCCCTTCAATGAGCAGTTCTTC
TRBV5-1	TRBJ1-1	TRBD1	.	CASSLVGQGGDTEAFF	TGCGCCAGCAGCTTGGTGGGACAGGGGGGGGACACTGAAGCTTTCTTT
TRBV7-8	TRBJ2-5	.	.	CASSRQRETQYF	TGTGCCAGCAGCCGCCAGCGGGAGACCCAGTACTTC